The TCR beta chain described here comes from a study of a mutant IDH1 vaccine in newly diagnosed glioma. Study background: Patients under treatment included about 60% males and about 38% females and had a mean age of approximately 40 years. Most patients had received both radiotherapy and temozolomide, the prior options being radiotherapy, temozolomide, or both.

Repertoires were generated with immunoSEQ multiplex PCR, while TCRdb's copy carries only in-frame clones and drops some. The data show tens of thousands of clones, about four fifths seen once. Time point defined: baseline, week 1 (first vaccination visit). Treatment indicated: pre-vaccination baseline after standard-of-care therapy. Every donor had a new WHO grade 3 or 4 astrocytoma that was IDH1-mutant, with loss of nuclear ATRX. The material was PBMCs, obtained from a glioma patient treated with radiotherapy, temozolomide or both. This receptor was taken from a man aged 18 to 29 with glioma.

In DNA form, the CDR3 reads TGTGCCAGCAGTTACTCGTGGACTAGCAGACACAATGAGCAGTTCTTC. Protein: CASSYSWTSRHNEQFF. V and J are TRBV6-5 and TRBJ2-1; TRBD2 matches at 8 bases. The CDR3 covers 16 residues. V lost 0 bases, J lost 5 bases, and 6 bases stayed unmatched. Germline V CDR1 and CDR2: MNHEY, SVGAGI.